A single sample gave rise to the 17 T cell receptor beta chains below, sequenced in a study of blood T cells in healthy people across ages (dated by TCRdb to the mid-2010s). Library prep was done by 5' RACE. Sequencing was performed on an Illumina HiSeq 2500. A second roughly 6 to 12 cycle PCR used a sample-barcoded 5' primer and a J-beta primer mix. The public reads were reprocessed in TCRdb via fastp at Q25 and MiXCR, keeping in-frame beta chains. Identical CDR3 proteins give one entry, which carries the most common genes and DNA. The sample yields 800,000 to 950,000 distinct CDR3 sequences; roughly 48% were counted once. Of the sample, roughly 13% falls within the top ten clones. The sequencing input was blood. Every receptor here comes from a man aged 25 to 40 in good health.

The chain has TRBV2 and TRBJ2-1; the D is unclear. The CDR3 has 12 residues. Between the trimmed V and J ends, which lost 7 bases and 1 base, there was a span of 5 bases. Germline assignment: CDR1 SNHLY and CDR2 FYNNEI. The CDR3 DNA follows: TGTGCCAGCATTGAGTCCTACAATGAGCAGTTCTTC. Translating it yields CASIESYNEQFF.

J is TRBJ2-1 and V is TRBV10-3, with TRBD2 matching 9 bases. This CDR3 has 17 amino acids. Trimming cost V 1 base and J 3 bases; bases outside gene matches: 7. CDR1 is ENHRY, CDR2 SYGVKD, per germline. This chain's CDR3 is CAISELTSSGNYNEQFF. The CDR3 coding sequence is TGTGCCATCAGTGAGTTGACCTCTAGCGGGAACTACAATGAGCAGTTCTTC.

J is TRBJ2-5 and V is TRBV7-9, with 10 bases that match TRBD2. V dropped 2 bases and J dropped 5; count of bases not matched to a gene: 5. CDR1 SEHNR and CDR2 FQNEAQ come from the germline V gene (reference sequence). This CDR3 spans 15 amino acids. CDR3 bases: TGTGCCAGCAGCTTACTAGCGGGAGTCTGGGAGACCCAGTACTTC. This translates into CASSLLAGVWETQYF.

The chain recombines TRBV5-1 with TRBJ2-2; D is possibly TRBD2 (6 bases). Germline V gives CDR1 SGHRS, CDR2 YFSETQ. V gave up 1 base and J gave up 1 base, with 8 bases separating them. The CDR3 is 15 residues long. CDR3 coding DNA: TGCGCCAGCAGCTTGACGGGGGTGAACACCGGGGAGCTGTTTTTT. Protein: CASSLTGVNTGELFF.

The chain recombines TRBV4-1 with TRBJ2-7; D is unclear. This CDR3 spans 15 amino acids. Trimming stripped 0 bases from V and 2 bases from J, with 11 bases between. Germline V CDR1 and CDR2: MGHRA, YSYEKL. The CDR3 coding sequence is TGCGCCAGCAGCCAAGATTGGTCCCAGGCCTACGAGCAGTACTTC. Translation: CASSQDWSQAYEQYF.

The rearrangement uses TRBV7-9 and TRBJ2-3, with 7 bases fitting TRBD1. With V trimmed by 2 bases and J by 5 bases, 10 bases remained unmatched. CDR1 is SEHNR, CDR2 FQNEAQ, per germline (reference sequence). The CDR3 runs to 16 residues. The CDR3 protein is CASSLQGGSRVDTQYF. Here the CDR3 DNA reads TGTGCCAGCAGCTTACAAGGGGGCTCTCGGGTAGATACGCAGTATTTT.

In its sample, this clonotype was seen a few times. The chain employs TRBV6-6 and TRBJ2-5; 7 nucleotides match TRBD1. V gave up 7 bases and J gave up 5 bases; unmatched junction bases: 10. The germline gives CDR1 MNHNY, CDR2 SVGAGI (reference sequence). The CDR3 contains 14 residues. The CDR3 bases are TGTGCCAGCACCAGGGACAGTAGTTGGGAGACCCAGTACTTC. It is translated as CASTRDSSWETQYF.

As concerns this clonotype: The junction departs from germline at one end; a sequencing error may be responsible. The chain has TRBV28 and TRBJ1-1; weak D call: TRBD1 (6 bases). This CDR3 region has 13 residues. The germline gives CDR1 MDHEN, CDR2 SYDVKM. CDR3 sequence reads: CAGSVDRNTEAFF. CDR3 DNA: TGTGCCGGCAGTGTGGACAGGAACACTGAAGCTTTCTTT.

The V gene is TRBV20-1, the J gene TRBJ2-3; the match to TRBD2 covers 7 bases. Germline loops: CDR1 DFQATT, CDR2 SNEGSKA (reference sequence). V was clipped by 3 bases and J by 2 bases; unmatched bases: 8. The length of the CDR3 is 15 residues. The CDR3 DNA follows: TGCAGTGCTAGCCCGGCTAGCGGTTACACAGATACGCAGTATTTT. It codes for CSASPASGYTDTQYF.

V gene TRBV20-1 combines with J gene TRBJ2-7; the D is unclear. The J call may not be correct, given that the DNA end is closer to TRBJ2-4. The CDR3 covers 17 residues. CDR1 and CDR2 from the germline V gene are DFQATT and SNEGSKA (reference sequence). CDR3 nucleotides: TGCAGTGCTAGAGACGGTTCCGCAGCCATCACCAGCAACATTCAGTACTTC. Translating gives CSARDGSAAITSNIQYF.

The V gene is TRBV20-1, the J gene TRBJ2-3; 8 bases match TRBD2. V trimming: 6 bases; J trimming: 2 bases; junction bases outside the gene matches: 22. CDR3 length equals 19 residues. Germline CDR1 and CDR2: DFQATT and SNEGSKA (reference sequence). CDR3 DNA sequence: TGCAGTGCCTCAAACTTGGATGGCGGGGGGCCGCCAACCACAGATACGCAGTATTTT. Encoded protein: CSASNLDGGGPPTTDTQYF.

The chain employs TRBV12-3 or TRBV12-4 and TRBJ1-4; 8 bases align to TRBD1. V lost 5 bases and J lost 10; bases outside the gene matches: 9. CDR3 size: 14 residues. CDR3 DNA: TGTGCCAGCAGTGTAGGGCAGGGGGCAGGAAAACTGTTTTTT. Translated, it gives CASSVGQGAGKLFF.

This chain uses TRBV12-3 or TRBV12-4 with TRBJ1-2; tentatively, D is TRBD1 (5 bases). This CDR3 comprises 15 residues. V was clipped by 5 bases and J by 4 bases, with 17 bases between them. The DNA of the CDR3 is TGTGCCAGCAGTACCGGGACGATTGGGCGCTATGGCTACACCTTC. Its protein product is CASSTGTIGRYGYTF.

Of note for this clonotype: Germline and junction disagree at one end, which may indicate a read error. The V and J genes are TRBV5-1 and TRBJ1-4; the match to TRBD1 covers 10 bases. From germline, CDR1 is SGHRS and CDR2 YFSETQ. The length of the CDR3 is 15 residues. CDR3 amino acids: CAGSRRTGGNEKLFF. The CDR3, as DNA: TGCGCCGGCAGCCGGAGGACAGGGGGAAATGAAAAACTGTTTTTT.

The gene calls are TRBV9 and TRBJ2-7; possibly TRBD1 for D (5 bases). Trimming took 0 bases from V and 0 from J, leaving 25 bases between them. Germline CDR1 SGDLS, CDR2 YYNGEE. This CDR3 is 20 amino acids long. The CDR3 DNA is TGTGCCAGCAGCGTAGATACACAGGCCCGGATCCCCCACAACTCCTACGAGCAGTACTTC. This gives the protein CASSVDTQARIPHNSYEQYF.

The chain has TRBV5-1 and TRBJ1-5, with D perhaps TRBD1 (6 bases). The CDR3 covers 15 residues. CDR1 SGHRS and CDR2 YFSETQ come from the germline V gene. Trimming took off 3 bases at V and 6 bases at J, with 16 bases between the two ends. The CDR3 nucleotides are TGCGCCAGCAGCTCGACAGGTGACGTGGGTCAGCCCCAGCATTTT. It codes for CASSSTGDVGQPQHF.

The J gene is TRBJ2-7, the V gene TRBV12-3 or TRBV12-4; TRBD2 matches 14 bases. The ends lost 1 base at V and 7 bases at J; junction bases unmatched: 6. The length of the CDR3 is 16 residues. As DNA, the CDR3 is TGTGCCAGCAGTTTAGGACTAGCGGGGGGGCGTTATGAGCAGTACTTC. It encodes CASSLGLAGGRYEQYF.